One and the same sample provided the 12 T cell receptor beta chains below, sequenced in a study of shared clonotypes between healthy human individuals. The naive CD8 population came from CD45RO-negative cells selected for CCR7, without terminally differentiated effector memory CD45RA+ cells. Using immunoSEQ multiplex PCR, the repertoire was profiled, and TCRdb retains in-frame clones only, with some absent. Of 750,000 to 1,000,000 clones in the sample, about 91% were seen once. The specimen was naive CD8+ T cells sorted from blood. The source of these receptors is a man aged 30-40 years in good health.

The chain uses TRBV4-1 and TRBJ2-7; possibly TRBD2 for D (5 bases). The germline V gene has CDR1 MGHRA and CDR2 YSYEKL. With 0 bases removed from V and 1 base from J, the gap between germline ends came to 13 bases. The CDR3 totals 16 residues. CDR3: CASSQDDNRGSYEQYF. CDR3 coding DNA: TGCGCCAGCAGCCAAGACGACAATCGGGGTTCCTACGAGCAGTACTTC.

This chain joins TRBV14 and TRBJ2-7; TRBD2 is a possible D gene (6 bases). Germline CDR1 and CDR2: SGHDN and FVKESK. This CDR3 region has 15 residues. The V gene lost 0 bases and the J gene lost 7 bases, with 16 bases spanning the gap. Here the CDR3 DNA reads TGTGCCAGCAGCCAAGATACCCCTCGCCGGGGGGAGCAGTACTTC. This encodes CASSQDTPRRGEQYF.

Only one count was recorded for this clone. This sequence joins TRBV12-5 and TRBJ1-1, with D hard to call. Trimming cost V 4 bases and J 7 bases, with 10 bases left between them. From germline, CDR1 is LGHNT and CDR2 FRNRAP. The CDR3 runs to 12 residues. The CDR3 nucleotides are TGTGCTAGTGGTTCCGGTATGGGTGAAGCTTTCTTT. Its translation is CASGSGMGEAFF.

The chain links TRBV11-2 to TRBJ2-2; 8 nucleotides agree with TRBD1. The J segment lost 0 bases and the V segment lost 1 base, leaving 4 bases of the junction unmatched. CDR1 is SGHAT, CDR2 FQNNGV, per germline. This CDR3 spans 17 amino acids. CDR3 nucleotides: TGTGCCAGCAGCTTAGGACCGGGACAGGCGAACACCGGGGAGCTGTTTTTT. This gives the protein CASSLGPGQANTGELFF.

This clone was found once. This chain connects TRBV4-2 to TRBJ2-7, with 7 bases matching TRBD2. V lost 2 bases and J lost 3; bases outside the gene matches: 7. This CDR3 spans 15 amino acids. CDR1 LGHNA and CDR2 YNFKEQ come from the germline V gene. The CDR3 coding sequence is TGTGCCAGCAGCCAATCGGGGGGACTTCACTACGAGCAGTACTTC. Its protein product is CASSQSGGLHYEQYF.

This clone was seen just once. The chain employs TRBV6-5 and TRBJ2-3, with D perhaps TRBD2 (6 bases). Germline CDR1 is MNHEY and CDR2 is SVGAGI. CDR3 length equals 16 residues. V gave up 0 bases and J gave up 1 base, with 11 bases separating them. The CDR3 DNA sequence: TGTGCCAGCAGTTACTCGTCGGGAGTTGGCACAGATACGCAGTATTTT. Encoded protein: CASSYSSGVGTDTQYF.

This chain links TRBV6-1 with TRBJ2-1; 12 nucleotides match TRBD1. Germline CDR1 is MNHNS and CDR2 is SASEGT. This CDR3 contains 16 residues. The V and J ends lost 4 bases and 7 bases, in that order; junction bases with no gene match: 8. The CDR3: CASSARDRGRWNEQFF. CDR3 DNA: TGTGCCAGCAGTGCCCGGGACAGGGGGCGCTGGAATGAGCAGTTCTTC.

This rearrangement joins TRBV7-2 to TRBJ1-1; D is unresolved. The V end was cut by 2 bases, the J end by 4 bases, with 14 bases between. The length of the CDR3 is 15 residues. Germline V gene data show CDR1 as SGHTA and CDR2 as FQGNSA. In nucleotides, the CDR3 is TGTGCCAGCAGCTTATATCTGAGTACCGGCACTGAAGCTTTCTTT. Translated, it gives CASSLYLSTGTEAFF.

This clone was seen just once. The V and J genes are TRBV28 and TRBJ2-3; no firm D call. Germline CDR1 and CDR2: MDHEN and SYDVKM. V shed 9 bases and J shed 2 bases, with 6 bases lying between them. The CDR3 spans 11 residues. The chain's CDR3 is CASTFTDTQYF. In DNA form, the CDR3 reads TGTGCCAGTACTTTCACAGATACGCAGTATTTT.

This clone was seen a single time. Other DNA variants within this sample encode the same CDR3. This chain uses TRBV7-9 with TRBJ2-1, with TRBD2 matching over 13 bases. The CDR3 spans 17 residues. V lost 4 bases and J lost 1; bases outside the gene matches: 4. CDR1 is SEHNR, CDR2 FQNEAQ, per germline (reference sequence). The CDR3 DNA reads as TGTGCCAGCAGCTCCGGACTAGCGGGAGTATCCTACAATGAGCAGTTCTTC. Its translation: CASSSGLAGVSYNEQFF.

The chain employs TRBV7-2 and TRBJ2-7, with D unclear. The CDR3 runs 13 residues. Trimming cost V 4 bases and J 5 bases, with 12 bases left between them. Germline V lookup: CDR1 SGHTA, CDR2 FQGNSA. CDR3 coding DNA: TGTGCCAGCAGCTCCCTACGGAAAGACGAGCAGTACTTC. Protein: CASSSLRKDEQYF. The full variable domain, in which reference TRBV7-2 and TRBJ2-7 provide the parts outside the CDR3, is GAGVSQSPSNKVTEKGKDVELRCDPISGHTALYWYRQSLGQGLEFLIYFQGNSAPDKSGLPSDRFSAERTGGSVSTLTIQRTQQEDSAVYLCASSSLRKDEQYFGPGTRLTVT.

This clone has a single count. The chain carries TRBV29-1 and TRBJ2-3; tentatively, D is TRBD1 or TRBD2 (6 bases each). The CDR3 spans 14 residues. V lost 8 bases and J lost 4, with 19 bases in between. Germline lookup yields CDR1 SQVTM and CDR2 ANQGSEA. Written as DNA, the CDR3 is TGCAGCCCCAATGGGGGGCTATACGCAGATACGCAGTATTTT. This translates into CSPNGGLYADTQYF.